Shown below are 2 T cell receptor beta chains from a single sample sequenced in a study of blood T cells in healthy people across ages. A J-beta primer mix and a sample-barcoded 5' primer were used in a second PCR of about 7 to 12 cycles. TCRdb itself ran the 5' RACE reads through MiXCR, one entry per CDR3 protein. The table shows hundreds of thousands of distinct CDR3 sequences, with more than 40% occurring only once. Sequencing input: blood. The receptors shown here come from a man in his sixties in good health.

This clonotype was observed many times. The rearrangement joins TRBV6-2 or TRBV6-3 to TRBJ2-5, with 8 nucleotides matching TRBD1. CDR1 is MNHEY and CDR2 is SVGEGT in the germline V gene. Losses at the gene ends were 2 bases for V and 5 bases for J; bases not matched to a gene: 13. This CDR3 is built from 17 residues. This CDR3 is CASSYVQGASIMETQYF. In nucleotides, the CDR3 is TGTGCCAGCAGTTACGTCCAGGGGGCGTCAATTATGGAGACCCAGTACTTC.

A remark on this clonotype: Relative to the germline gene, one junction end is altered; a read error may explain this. CDR3 amino acids: CASNLTRNEQFF. The DNA of the CDR3 is TGTGCCAGCAACTTAACCCGAAATGAGCAGTTCTTC. The rearrangement uses TRBV11-2 and TRBJ2-1, with unresolved D. The germline V gene encodes CDR1 SGHAT and CDR2 FQNNGV. CDR3 length: 12 amino acids.